This TCR beta chain was identified during a study of T-cell reconstitution after alpha-beta-depleted transplantation in children. Study-level findings and limits: Fresh T-cell production supplied most of the T-cell counts and diversity seen one year after transplant. After transplant, at about two months, alpha-beta T cells were reportedly derived from several hundred expanded graft clones.

The CDR3 contains 14 residues. V lost 5 bases and J lost 2, with 12 bases in between. Looked up from germline, CDR1 is KGHSH and CDR2 is LQKENI. Preparation of the TCRbeta library used unique molecular identifiers. In TCRdb, the PCR reads were re-called with MiXCR into one record per CDR3 protein. The profile covers 480,000 or so distinct CDR3 sequences, with more than 9% appearing a single time and around 2.2% taken by the ten largest. This clonotype was seen ten or more times. Its antigen is as yet unknown. The input for sequencing was PBMCs, taken before TCRalphabeta/CD19-depleted stem cell transplant. The chain links TRBV18 to TRBJ1-1; D perhaps matches TRBD1 (6 bases). The source is a child younger than 10 with inherited bone marrow failure, due to receive a stem cell transplant. The CDR3 DNA sequence: TGTGCCAGCTCAGCAGGGGCGGGAAACACTGAAGCTTTCTTT. It yields the protein CASSAGAGNTEAFF.